This record concerns one T cell receptor beta chain sequence. CDR1 is SGHVS and CDR2 is FQNEAQ in the germline V gene. V lost 1 base, J lost 9 bases, and 13 bases lay in between. The CDR3 extends over 14 amino acids. Assay used: immunoSEQ multiplex PCR; TCRdb lists only in-frame clones, some missing. Of about 21,000 clones in the sample, about nine tenths were seen once. This entry belongs to a study of T cells after posttransplantation cyclophosphamide. Busulfan-fludarabine conditioning, marrow transplant, and cyclophosphamide on days +3 and +4 were administered. V and J are TRBV7-8 and TRBJ2-1, with D perhaps TRBD2 (5 bases). The receptor was isolated from a female patient aged 40-50 years who received an allogeneic stem cell transplant from a related donor, was CMV-positive, and had no GVHD. Some of these T cells may belong to the graft donor. The input for sequencing was PBMCs, taken after allogeneic stem cell transplant with posttransplant cyclophosphamide. The chain's CDR3 is CASSLGGSYGEQFF. CDR3 coding DNA: TGTGCCAGCAGCTTAGGTGGGAGTTACGGTGAGCAGTTCTTC. The entire variable domain, with the rest obtained from reference TRBV7-8 and TRBJ2-1, is as follows: GAGVSQSPRYKVAKRGQDVALRCDPISGHVSLFWYQQALGQGPEFLTYFQNEAQLDKSGLPSDRFFAERPEGSVSTLKIQRTQQEDSAVYLCASSLGGSYGEQFFGPGTRLTVL.